The text below deals with one T cell receptor beta chain. No cognate antigen has been identified for it. No clone much larger than this one lies a single base away; base qualities are absent. Including the terminal cysteine and phenylalanine, the CDR3 comprises 18 residues. The entry retains the CDR3 DNA only, 54 bases that are in frame from base 1. Between the V and J ends, shortened by 1 base and 3 bases respectively, the junction contains 22 bases. According to the germline V gene (reference sequence), CDR1 reads DFQATT and CDR2 reads SNEGSKA. The data originate from a study of breast tumors, draining lymph nodes, adjacent tissues listed by TCRdb under 2016. About the investigation overall: The study compared TCR beta repertoires across tumor, adjacent nontumor tissue and axillary lymph nodes from breast cancer patients. The study aimed to assess the relationships and possible T-cell exchange between tumor, surrounding tissue and draining lymph node repertoires in human breast cancer. Broader findings and caveats from the paper: T-cell repertoire diversity in tumors was found to be lower than in lymph nodes but higher than in nontumor tissue, and preferential V and J gene usage was observed. The data were judged consistent with most tumor T cells deriving from the lymph node and then expanding within tumor tissue. Tumor and nontumor tissue repertoires were found to be significantly more similar in luminal-like than in basal-like breast cancer. Rather than being directly demonstrated, the conclusion that tumor T cells originate in lymph nodes was presented as consistent with a hypothesis.

The listed sequencing device is Illumina HiSeq 2000. TCR beta chain libraries were generated by multiplex PCR amplification. The amplified TCR beta chain products were analyzed by high-throughput sequencing. Through fastp at Q25 and MiXCR, TCRdb rebuilt clones from the public reads, retaining in-frame beta chains. Every distinct CDR3 protein forms one entry, paired with its most common genes and DNA. The sample profile shows approximately 63,000 distinct CDR3 sequences; 57% of them were found once. The top ten constitute around 20% of the sample. The sequence was collected from a female donor with breast cancer. Some clones in this sample may be carry-over from other donors' samples. Here the chain combines TRBV20-1 and TRBJ1-3; tentative D gene TRBD1, with 6 bases matching. Material for sequencing was breast tumor tissue. Here the CDR3 is given as CSARATGGEDSLGNTIYF. The DNA reads as follows: TGCAGTGCTAGAGCAACCGGCGGCGAGGACAGCCTTGGAAACACCATATATTTT.